The rows below give T cell receptor beta chains drawn from one sample of a study of cytomegalovirus exposure and HLA in healthy donors. Here immunoSEQ multiplex PCR was the method, and the copy in TCRdb shows in-frame clones only, minus some. Its table records 30,000 to 35,000 clones. Sequenced material: PBMCs. All receptors derive from a woman aged 40 to 50 in good health and CMV-seropositive. Each CDR3 is given with its conserved first and last residue. The D gene is left open where the match is weak.

>TRBD1|TRBJ2-7|TRBV7-6
CASSNLGQGDEQYF
TGTGCCAGCAGCAACCTGGGACAGGGCGACGAGCAGTACTTC
>-|TRBJ2-7|TRBV2
CASWWLYEQYF
TGTGCCAGTTGGTGGCTCTACGAGCAGTACTTC
>-|TRBJ2-7|TRBV28
CASSFFGKTYEQYF
TGTGCCAGCAGTTTCTTCGGGAAAACCTACGAGCAGTACTTC
>-|TRBJ2-2|TRBV4-1
CASSPTGRELFF
TGCGCCAGCAGCCCCACGGGGAGGGAGCTGTTTTTT
>TRBD1|TRBJ2-6|TRBV10-1
CASGQGGAYNSGANVLTF
TGCGCCAGCGGACAGGGGGGGGCTTACAACTCTGGGGCCAACGTCCTGACTTTC
>-|TRBJ1-6|TRBV9
CASSVPGSPLHF
TGTGCCAGCAGCGTACCGGGTTCACCCCTCCACTTT
>-|TRBJ2-1|TRBV6-6
CASSYSQGIVIYEQFF
TGTGCCAGCAGTTACTCCCAGGGGATCGTAATTTATGAGCAGTTCTTC
>TRBD1|TRBJ2-3|TRBV18
CASSPRTGGTDTQYF
TGTGCCAGCTCACCCCGGACAGGCGGCACAGATACGCAGTATTTT
>TRBD2|TRBJ2-7|TRBV5-5
CASSYLGLAGPEEQYF
TGTGCCAGCAGCTATCTGGGGCTAGCGGGGCCTGAGGAGCAGTACTTC
>TRBD2|TRBJ2-5|TRBV7-2
CASSLGTSGKETQYF
TGTGCCAGCAGCTTAGGGACTAGCGGGAAAGAGACCCAGTACTTC